This entry concerns a single T cell receptor beta chain. Its antigen is undetermined. CDR1 is MNHNS and CDR2 is SASEGT in the germline V gene. The CDR3 totals 13 residues. Trimming shortened V by 6 bases and J by 6 bases, and 13 bases separated the two germline ends. Every subset's genomic DNA went evenly onto several immunoSEQ plates. Clones were read by immunoSEQ multiplex PCR, and TCRdb kept only the in-frame ones, dropping some. This sample has about 1,800,000 clones; approximately 95% occur once, and the top ten carry roughly 1.2%. This sample was taken from a study of shared clonotypes between healthy human individuals. Findings and limits, study-wide: Naive CD4 clonotype sharing across a handful of donors was around 5.5%. Clonotypes shared by all four donors outscored non-shared clonotypes in generation probability. Sequencing depth was expected to influence donor clonotype sharing.

As defined, naive CD8 cells were CD45RO-negative and positively selected for CCR7, with terminally differentiated effector memory CD45RA+ cells excluded. The V gene is TRBV6-1, the J gene TRBJ2-3; D not certain. The sequenced material came from naive CD8+ T cells sorted from blood. This sequence was found in a man aged 18 to 30 in good health. The CDR3 nucleotides are TGTGCCAGCAGCCCCGACCCGGCCGATACGCAGTATTTT. This gives the protein CASSPDPADTQYF.